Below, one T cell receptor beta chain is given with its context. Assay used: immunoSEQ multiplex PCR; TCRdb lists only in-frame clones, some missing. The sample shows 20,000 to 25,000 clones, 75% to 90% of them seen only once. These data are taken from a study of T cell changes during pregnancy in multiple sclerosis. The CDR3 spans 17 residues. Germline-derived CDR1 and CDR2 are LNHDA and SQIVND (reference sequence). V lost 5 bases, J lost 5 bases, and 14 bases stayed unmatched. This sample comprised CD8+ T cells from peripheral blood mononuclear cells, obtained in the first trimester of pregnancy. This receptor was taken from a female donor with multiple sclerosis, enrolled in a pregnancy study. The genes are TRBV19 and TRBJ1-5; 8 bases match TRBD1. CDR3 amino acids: CASSAAATGGGHQPQHF. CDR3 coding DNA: TGTGCCAGTAGTGCGGCCGCAACAGGGGGTGGCCATCAGCCCCAGCATTTT.